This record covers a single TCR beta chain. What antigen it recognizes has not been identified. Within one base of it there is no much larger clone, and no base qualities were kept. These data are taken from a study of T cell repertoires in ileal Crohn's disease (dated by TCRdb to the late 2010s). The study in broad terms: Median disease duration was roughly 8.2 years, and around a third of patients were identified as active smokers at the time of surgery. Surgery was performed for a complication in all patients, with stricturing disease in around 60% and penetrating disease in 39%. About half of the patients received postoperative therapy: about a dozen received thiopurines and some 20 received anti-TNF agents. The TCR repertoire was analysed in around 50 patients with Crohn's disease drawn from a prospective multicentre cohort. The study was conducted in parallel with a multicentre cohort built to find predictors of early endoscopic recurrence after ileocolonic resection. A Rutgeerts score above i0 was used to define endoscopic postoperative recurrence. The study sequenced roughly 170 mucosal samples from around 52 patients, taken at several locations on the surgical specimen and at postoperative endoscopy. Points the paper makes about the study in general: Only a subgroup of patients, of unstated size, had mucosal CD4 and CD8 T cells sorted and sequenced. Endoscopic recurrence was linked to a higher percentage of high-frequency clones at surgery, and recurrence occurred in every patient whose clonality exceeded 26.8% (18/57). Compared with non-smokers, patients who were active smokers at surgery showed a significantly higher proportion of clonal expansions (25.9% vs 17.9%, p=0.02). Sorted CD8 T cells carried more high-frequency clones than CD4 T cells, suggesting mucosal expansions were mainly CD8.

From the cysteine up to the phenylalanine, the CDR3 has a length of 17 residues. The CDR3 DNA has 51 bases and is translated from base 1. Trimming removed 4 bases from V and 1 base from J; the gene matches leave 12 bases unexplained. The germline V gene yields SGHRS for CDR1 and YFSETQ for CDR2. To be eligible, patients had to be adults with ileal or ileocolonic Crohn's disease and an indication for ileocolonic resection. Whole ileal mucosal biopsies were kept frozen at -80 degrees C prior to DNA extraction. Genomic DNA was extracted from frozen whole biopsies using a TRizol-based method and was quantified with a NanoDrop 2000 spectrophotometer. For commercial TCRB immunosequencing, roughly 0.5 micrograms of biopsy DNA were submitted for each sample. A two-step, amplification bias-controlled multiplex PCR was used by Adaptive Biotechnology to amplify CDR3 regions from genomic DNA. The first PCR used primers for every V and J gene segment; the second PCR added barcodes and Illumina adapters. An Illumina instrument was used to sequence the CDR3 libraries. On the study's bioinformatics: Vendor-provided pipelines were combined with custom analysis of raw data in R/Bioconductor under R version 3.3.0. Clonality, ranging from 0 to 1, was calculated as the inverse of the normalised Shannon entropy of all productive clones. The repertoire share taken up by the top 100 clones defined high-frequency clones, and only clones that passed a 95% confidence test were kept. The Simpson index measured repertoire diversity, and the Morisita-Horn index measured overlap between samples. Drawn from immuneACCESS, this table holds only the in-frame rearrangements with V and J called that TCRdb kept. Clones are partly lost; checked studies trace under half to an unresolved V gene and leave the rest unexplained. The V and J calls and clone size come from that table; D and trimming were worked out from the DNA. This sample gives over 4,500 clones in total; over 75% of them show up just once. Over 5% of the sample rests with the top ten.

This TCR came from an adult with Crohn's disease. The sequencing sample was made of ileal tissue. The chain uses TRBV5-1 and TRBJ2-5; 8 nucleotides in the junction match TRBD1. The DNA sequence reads TGCGCCAGCAGCACCTTCGGACAGGGACGAATCCAAGAGACCCAGTACTTC. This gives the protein CASSTFGQGRIQETQYF.